This T cell receptor (beta chain) was captured in a study of cytomegalovirus exposure and HLA in healthy donors (dated by TCRdb to the late 2010s). Describing the broader study: In an earlier analysis of 450 to 750 of the donors, around 300 Gb of sequence data and 90 million to 130 million unique TCR beta sequences from 180 million or so T cells were reported. Roughly 300 gigabases of sequencing data and 75 million to 85 million unique TCR sequences made up an early release that covered fewer than 650 HLA-typed donors. Of the roughly 400 genotyped donors, approximately 82% fell in the genetic ancestry cluster associated with self-reported Caucasian donors. The aim of the study was to test whether cataloging public T cell receptors could identify signatures of past pathogen exposure. The study used immunosequencing to profile the T cell repertoires of 670 or so subjects and linked those repertoires to cytomegalovirus serostatus. Besides the first cohort of roughly 640 subjects, a separate validation cohort made up of 120 different subjects was used. To predict cytomegalovirus infection status, the study combined high-throughput TCR immunosequencing, statistical association of individual TCRs with disease status, and machine learning. In a later analysis, previously published TCR beta repertoires from 550 to 750 donors were re-analyzed and high-resolution HLA genotyping was added so that TCR occurrence patterns could be studied. Rather than drawing on any new phenotypic data, the later analysis identified candidate immune exposures from TCR beta sequences and the way those sequences occurred across donors. To decide whether each TCR beta V gene segment behaved as functional or pseudogenic, an earlier analysis of some 600 of the donors relied on high-throughput TCR beta sequencing. Donor age, sex, ethnicity and CMV serostatus were collected together with the repertoire data. Genome-wide SNP genotypes for about 60% of the 666 donors were used in a later genetic analysis, which treated that subset as a discovery cohort. Every repertoire in the discovery cohort had been generated on one and the same sequencing platform. HLA typing covered class I and class II loci at four-digit resolution. Typing coverage differed by locus: A, B, C, DRB1 and DQB1 were typed in roughly 620-640 donors, DQA1 in 522, DPA1 in some 610, and DPB1 in 450 to 480. A handful of DR-DQ haplotypes were treated as single units for association and clustering because of strong linkage in the cohort. Among over 350 genotyped donors of the cohort, an average of approximately 240,000 unique TCR beta nucleotide sequences were sequenced per donor, roughly 18% of them non-productive. General findings and caveats noted by the study authors: Roughly uniform sequencing depth across donors was assumed in presence/absence analyses, although this assumption may not hold. In an earlier analysis of about 600 of the donors, most TCR beta V segments appeared in productive rearrangements about 90% or about 30% of the time, broadly matching IMGT annotations. A later analysis found that TCR association rates varied across HLA loci, with DRB1 alleles showing the most associated TCRs and HLA-C alleles the fewest. Immune exposure information for the cohort was limited to CMV serostatus. Because counts were too low, more than 15 rarely observed V segments, including chromosome 9 orphons, were excluded from the earlier analysis of several hundred of the donors. Specific HLA alleles were associated with around 18,000 TCR beta sequences at a false discovery rate of 0.05 in a later analysis. Because the 87-base-pair reads could not distinguish some IMGT-functional V segments, including TRBV6-2 and TRBV6-3, those segments were excluded. Several of the top co-occurrence clusters appeared to be linked to parvovirus B19, influenza, CMV and Epstein-Barr virus, according to a later analysis. This cohort had only TCR beta chains sequenced, and the lack of alpha or paired-chain data limited which features could be detected. A cluster of highly shared sequence variants was judged likely to represent a technical artifact of the sequencing pipeline. In the study, approximately 160 TCR beta chains were listed as associated with cytomegalovirus. Because HLA typing was missing for some donors at each locus, association tests included only the typed subset. Assigning TCR associations to individual alleles was difficult when HLA alleles, especially DR and DQ, strongly co-occurred. In vitro tests confirmed that three of the cytomegalovirus-associated TCR beta chains recognize cytomegalovirus antigens. In a later genetic analysis, fewer N-insertions in productive TCRs were reported among donors in an Asian-associated ancestry cluster than the roughly 710-donor mean. The authors suggested that the approach could potentially be generalized to other disease states and immunological phenotypes. Cytomegalovirus status was reported to be diagnosed by the classifier with high specificity and sensitivity in both the original and validation cohorts. A further reported finding was that TCR beta sequences accurately predicted the HLA-A and HLA-B alleles for most subjects in the first cohort. In a later genetic analysis, a missense DCLRE1C variant was associated with V-gene and J-gene trimming of TCR beta chains, and the association was replicated in an independent cohort. Across donors, most TCR sequences were observed very rarely, whereas some public TCRs were present in many individuals. In a later analysis, HLA-associated TCR beta chains showed more clonal expansion and lower generation probabilities than non-associated chains that were equally common. A later analysis found that most CMV-associated TCR beta chains appeared HLA-restricted, with HLA associations seemingly driven largely by CMV exposure. Correlated functional status among segregating V segments might reflect linkage disequilibrium, but an unknown experimental factor could not be ruled out.

Preparation of the library involved the immunoSEQ multiplex PCR assay. For the multiplex PCR, a mixture combining 60 forward primers for TCR Vbeta segments and 13 reverse primers for TCR Jbeta segments was used. The CDR3 region of rearranged TCR beta genes was amplified from genomic DNA by a multiplex PCR assay. Amplified TCR beta libraries were sequenced as 87-base-pair reads on the Illumina HiSeq System. The published analysis was carried out like this. A later analysis counted 75 million to 100 million unique TCR beta chains across the 640 or so repertoires, and roughly 11 million of these chains were shared by at least two donors. Raw reads were error-corrected and collapsed into unique sequences with a nearest-neighbor algorithm that merged closely related sequences to remove PCR and sequencing errors. To assign V, D and J gene segments, CDR3 sequences were aligned to IMGT reference sequences. For a sequence to be retained, at least a six-nucleotide match to both a V gene segment and a J gene segment was required. Rearrangements were called productive when the CDR3 lacked stop codons and stayed in frame with V and J; all others were non-productive. CDR3 was defined according to IMGT convention as the region running from the second conserved V-encoded cysteine to the conserved J-encoded phenylalanine. The earlier analysis of more than 450 of the donors excluded sequences that lacked an unambiguous match to a single V gene segment. An earlier analysis of 500 to 700 of the donors classified V segments as functional when productive rearrangements were above 56.7% and as segregating when the standard deviation between donors was above 5%. A statistical classification framework was developed to diagnose cytomegalovirus status using the catalog of TCR beta chain sequences. A later analysis assigned V and J genes by comparing TCR nucleotide sequences with IMGT/GENE-DB human TR gene sequences. The TCRdist pipeline was used in a later analysis to assign CDR3 sequences and most-parsimonious VDJ recombination scenarios. In a later analysis, each TCR beta chain was defined by its CDR3 amino acid sequence together with its V-gene family, and reads lacking a unique V-gene family were excluded. A later analysis removed several hundred highly shared, low-generation-probability nucleotide sequences to deal with suspected cross-contamination and a sequencing artifact. For each public chain, a later analysis derived a clonal expansion index from normalized ranks of inferred template counts within each repertoire. In a later analysis, generation probabilities were computed using a VDJ recombination model fitted to out-of-frame rearrangements, and the results were checked against IGoR. In a later analysis, TCR-TCR, TCR-HLA and TCR-CMV co-occurrence was scored with hypergeometric tests, and a repertoire-size bias correction was applied to TCR pairs. A later analysis estimated false discovery rates by permuting HLA or CMV assignments 20 times. In a later analysis, co-occurring TCRs were grouped with DBSCAN, and TCRdist sequence similarity was added when clustering was performed within HLA-allele-positive subsets. Repertoires with fewer than 30,000 or more than 120,000 public chains were left out of co-occurrence clustering, as were five repertoires with anomalous nucleotide sharing. What TCRdb holds here is the immuneACCESS table cut down to in-frame rearrangements. Part of the clones is not present; checked against another copy, under half of the missing clones reflect an unresolved V gene, and the others are unexplained. V, J and clone size reflect that table, while D and trimming were determined from the DNA. The sample's records list about 130,000 clones. About 1.5% of the sample belongs to the ten largest clones.

The V end loses 4 bases and the J end loses 4 bases, and a stretch of 11 bases separates them. The germline V gene gives CDR1 as SGHRS and CDR2 as YFSETQ. From cysteine to phenylalanine, the CDR3 is 14 amino acids long. Of the read, only the CDR3 DNA is kept; its 42 bases are in frame from base 1. In total, approximately 690 healthy bone marrow donors made up the cohort. At the time of sampling, all cohort members were nominally healthy, though unrecorded immune exposures were likely present. The donor tested CMV seropositive and was one of the 289 seropositive cohort members. A peripheral blood sample was provided by each donor, and peripheral blood mononuclear cells were used for TCR beta sequencing. The Qiagen DNeasy Blood Extraction Kit was used to extract genomic DNA from the blood cell samples. Of note for this clone: The target of this receptor is not known.

The sample taken for sequencing was PBMCs. The V gene is TRBV5-1 and the J gene is TRBJ2-2; no confident D gene assignment can be made. The source of this sequence is a woman between 40 and 55 years old in good health and CMV-seropositive. For the CDR3, the sequence is CASSLYGATGELFF. Read as DNA, the sequence is TGCGCCAGCAGCCTTTACGGAGCCACCGGGGAGCTGTTTTTT.